This record covers a single TCR beta chain. Antigen unknown. The source of the sample is a study of memory CD4+ T cells and cytomegalovirus serostatus. Findings and limits, study-wide: The CMV-associated TCR signature appears largely within the CD4+ memory repertoire. A US-trained random forest predicted CMV serostatus with median AUC around 0.9.

Generated by immunoSEQ multiplex PCR, the TCRdb table keeps only in-frame clones and is missing some. The data show about 61,000 clones, with 82% seen just once and about 0.8% held by the top ten. The sort gate was single viable CD3+CD4+CD8-CD45RO+ cells for memory CD4+ T cells. Source material: memory CD4+ T cells from blood. This TCR derives from an adult in good health and CMV-seronegative.

CDR3 nucleotides: TGCGCCAGCAGCCTGCCACTGGCGGGAGGGGTCGGGGAGCTGTTTTTT. Protein product: CASSLPLAGGVGELFF. V and J are TRBV5-1 and TRBJ2-2, with 9 bases matching TRBD2. Germline V lookup: CDR1 SGHRS, CDR2 YFSETQ. CDR3 length: 16 residues. With 4 bases clipped from V and 7 bases from J, the junction kept 11 bases outside the gene matches.